This TCR beta chain was documented in a study of cytotoxic CD8 clonotypes in ibrutinib-treated CLL. Deep sequencing aimed at 1 in 200,000 to 1 in 1 million T cells' resolution. Produced via immunoSEQ multiplex PCR; TCRdb's table is partial and in-frame only. This sample has about 130,000 clones; around 84% occur once, and the top ten carry about 3.5%. V gave up 4 bases and J gave up 4 bases; unmatched junction bases: 9. CDR1 MNHNY and CDR2 SVGAGI come from the germline V gene (reference sequence). The CDR3 consists of 15 residues. The chain recombines TRBV6-6 with TRBJ1-2; 7 nucleotides align to TRBD1. The sample here was PBMCs, taken after 24 months of ibrutinib treatment. The sequence derives from a human donor with chronic lymphocytic leukemia. The CDR3 protein is CASSSYTGQLYGYTF. For the CDR3, the DNA is TGTGCCAGCAGTTCATACACGGGACAGCTCTATGGCTACACCTTC.